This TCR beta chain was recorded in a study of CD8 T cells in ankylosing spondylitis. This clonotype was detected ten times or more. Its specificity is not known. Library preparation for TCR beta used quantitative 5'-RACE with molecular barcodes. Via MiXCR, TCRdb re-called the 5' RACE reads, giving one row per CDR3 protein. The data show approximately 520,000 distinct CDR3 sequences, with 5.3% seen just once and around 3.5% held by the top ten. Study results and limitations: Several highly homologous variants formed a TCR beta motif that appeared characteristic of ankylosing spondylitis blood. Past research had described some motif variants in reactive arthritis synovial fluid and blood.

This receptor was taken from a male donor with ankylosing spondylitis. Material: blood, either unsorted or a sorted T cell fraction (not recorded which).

The CDR3 here is CASSYTQGSNEQFF. In nucleotides, the CDR3 is TGTGCCAGCAGTTATACTCAAGGGAGCAATGAGCAGTTCTTC. This chain connects TRBV6-5 to TRBJ2-1; tentatively, D is TRBD2 (5 bases). Germline CDR1 MNHEY, CDR2 SVGAGI. CDR3 length: 14 residues. The V gene lost 3 bases and the J gene lost 6 bases, with 12 bases spanning the gap.